These 2 T cell receptor beta chains came from one sample sequenced in a study of blood T cell repertoires in COVID-19 (TCRdb year 2020). Libraries were constructed by the immunoSEQ multiplex PCR assay. TCRdb took this table from immuneACCESS and kept in-frame rearrangements with V and J called. Such tables lack part of the clones; where checked against another copy, unresolved V genes explain under half of the gap, and the rest is unexplained. Within this sample are 95,000 to 150,000 clones, with approximately 74% of them counted one time only. The top ten clones comprise around 5.5% of the sample. The specimen was peripheral blood. Receptor source: a man aged 55 to 69 with acute or convalescent COVID-19.

V gene TRBV9 combines with J gene TRBJ2-3, with D unclear. Germline lookup yields CDR1 SGDLS and CDR2 YYNGEE. The length of the CDR3 is 13 residues. With 0 bases removed from V and 4 bases from J, the gap between germline ends came to 6 bases. The CDR3 reads CASSVVIADTQYF. In nucleotides, the CDR3 is TGTGCCAGCAGCGTAGTAATCGCAGATACGCAGTATTTT.

J is TRBJ1-4 and V is TRBV3-1 (or the pseudogene TRBV3-2); 8 bases map to TRBD1. Unmatched junction bases numbered 6, after V lost 5 bases and J lost 7 bases. The CDR3 spans 14 residues. Germline values: CDR1 LGHDT, CDR2 YNNKEL (reference sequence). CDR3 sequence: CASSETGGGEKLFF. The DNA for the CDR3 is TGTGCCAGCAGCGAAACAGGGGGGGGTGAAAAACTGTTTTTT.